These 11 T cell receptor beta chains were sequenced from one sample in a study of blood T cells in healthy people across ages. Next came a second PCR, run for about 6 to 12 cycles, which used a sample-barcoded 5' primer along with a J-beta primer mix. A single record per CDR3 protein comes from TCRdb applying MiXCR to the 5' RACE reads. The repertoire includes around 900,000 distinct CDR3 sequences, around 26% of them detected once, and around 15% sits in the top ten. What was sequenced was blood. Receptors were obtained from a woman older than 75 in good health.

The V and J genes are TRBV24-1 and TRBJ1-2; D not resolved. The CDR3 length is 11 residues. CDR1 is KGHDR and CDR2 is SFDVKD in the germline V gene. Between the trimmed V and J ends, which lost 9 bases and 1 base, there was a span of 5 bases. CDR3 in amino acids: CATHDNYGYTF. CDR3 coding DNA: TGTGCCACCCATGATAACTATGGCTACACCTTC.

This clonotype was seen more than once but under ten times. This could be a read error, since a much larger clone is one nucleotide away. This chain connects TRBV7-9 to TRBJ2-1; D is uncertain. Germline loops: CDR1 SEHNR, CDR2 FQNEAQ (reference sequence). Trimming took 2 bases from V and 3 from J, leaving 11 bases between them. This CDR3 is 15 amino acids long. The CDR3 DNA reads TGTGCCAGCAGCTTAAAGGCTAACAGCTACAATGAGCAGTTCTTC. Encoded protein: CASSLKANSYNEQFF.

This clonotype turned up a few times. A single base separates this from a much larger clone, so it may be a read error. The rearrangement links TRBV20-1 to TRBJ1-4, with a possible D match to TRBD1 (6 bases). Germline loops: CDR1 DFQATT, CDR2 SNEGSKA (reference sequence). The CDR3 contains 15 residues. The CDR3 region has the DNA TGCAGTGCTAGCCCCCCTAGACAGGATAATGGAAAACTGTTTTTT. This gives the protein CSASPPRQDNGKLFF.

This clonotype was counted ten times or more. This chain uses TRBV7-9 with TRBJ1-2, with D perhaps matching TRBD1 (6 bases). The CDR3 consists of 16 residues. Germline V gene sequence: CDR1 SEHNR, CDR2 FQNEAQ (reference sequence). Trimming took 5 bases from V and 2 from J, leaving 18 bases between them. The CDR3 is CASSHLGGRQNYGYTF. CDR3 in DNA: TGTGCCAGCAGCCACCTCGGGGGGCGCCAGAACTATGGCTACACCTTC.

The CDR3 nucleotides read TGTGCCAGCAGACCAACTAGCGGGAGAGACTCCTACGAGCAGTACTTC. Its translation: CASRPTSGRDSYEQYF. The chain has TRBV6-2 or TRBV6-3 and TRBJ2-7; TRBD2 matches at 11 bases. Germline V gene sequence: CDR1 MNHEY, CDR2 SVGEGT. CDR3 length: 16 amino acids. The V gene end was trimmed by 6 bases and the J gene end by 0 bases; junction bases not matched to a gene: 7.

This clonotype was seen repeatedly, ten times or more. The chain has TRBV2 and TRBJ2-7; D is perhaps TRBD1 or TRBD2 (5 bases each). Germline loops: CDR1 SNHLY, CDR2 FYNNEI. The CDR3 has 13 amino acids. Trimming removed 7 bases from V and 3 bases from J, with 13 bases in between. The CDR3 loop is CASKAGTVYEQYF. The DNA of the CDR3 is TGTGCCAGCAAAGCAGGGACGGTCTACGAGCAGTACTTC.

The chain couples TRBV6-6 to TRBJ2-7, with 11 bases lining up with TRBD2. With V trimmed by 4 bases and J by 7 bases, 9 bases remained unmatched. Germline V lookup: CDR1 MNHNY, CDR2 SVGAGI (reference sequence). The CDR3 is made up of 15 amino acids. The CDR3 DNA follows: TGTGCCAGCAGTTTAGCGGGGGGGATGTCCAATGAGCAGTACTTC. The encoded protein is CASSLAGGMSNEQYF.

This clonotype was picked up a small number of times. The chain recombines TRBV20-1 with TRBJ2-3; 8 bases agree with TRBD2. This CDR3 contains 15 residues. Germline CDR1 and CDR2: DFQATT and SNEGSKA (reference sequence). The trim removed 4 bases at V and 5 bases at J, leaving 11 bases unmatched. The CDR3 protein is CSAIKTGGRGDTQYF. CDR3 DNA: TGCAGTGCTATTAAAACGGGGGGGCGGGGAGATACGCAGTATTTT.

Regarding this clonotype: Given a much more abundant clone one base away, this may be a read error. The V gene is TRBV20-1, the J gene TRBJ2-1; 9 bases match TRBD2. CDR1 and CDR2 (germline): DFQATT, SNEGSKA (reference sequence). The junction had 7 bases not matched to a gene; V was cut back by 3 bases and J by 7 bases. This CDR3 has 14 residues. CDR3 loop: CSASTASGVNEQFF. Here the CDR3 DNA reads TGCAGTGCTAGCACGGCTAGCGGGGTAAATGAGCAGTTCTTC.

This clonotype was detected many times. The chain joins TRBV20-1 to TRBJ2-1, with 9 bases aligning to TRBD2. The CDR3 is 18 amino acids. The junction had 16 bases not matched to a gene; V was cut back by 6 bases and J by 1 base. Per the germline V gene, CDR1 is DFQATT and CDR2 is SNEGSKA (reference sequence). Here the CDR3 reads CSAKTGAGGRASYNEQFF. CDR3 coding DNA: TGCAGTGCGAAGACGGGAGCGGGGGGACGAGCATCCTACAATGAGCAGTTCTTC.

Ten or more counts support this clonotype. The V and J genes are TRBV20-1 and TRBJ2-1; D perhaps matches TRBD1 (6 bases). Per germline, CDR1 DFQATT and CDR2 SNEGSKA (reference sequence). V was pared by 4 bases and J by 5 bases, with 18 bases between. CDR3 length: 15 amino acids. CDR3 region: CSANYRVPQNNEQFF. CDR3 nucleotides: TGCAGTGCTAATTACAGGGTACCACAGAACAATGAGCAGTTCTTC.